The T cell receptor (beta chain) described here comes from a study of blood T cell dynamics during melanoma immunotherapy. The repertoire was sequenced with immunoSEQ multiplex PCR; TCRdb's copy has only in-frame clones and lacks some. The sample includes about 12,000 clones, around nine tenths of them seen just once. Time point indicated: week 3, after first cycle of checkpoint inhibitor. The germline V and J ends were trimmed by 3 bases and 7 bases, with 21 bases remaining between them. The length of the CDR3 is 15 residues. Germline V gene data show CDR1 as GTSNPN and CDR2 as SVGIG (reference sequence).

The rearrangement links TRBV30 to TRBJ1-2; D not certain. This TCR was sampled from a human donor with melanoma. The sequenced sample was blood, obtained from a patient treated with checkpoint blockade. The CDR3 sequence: CAWRLMRTSTPGYTF. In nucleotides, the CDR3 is TGTGCCTGGAGGTTGATGAGGACCTCGACCCCTGGCTACACCTTC.